This TCR beta chain is drawn from a study of CD8 T cells in Susac syndrome. Whole-study results and caveats: TCR sequencing and HLA analysis covered a relatively small number of individuals.

Trimming cost V 0 bases and J 7 bases, with 7 bases left between them. This CDR3 has 12 residues. Germline lookup yields CDR1 DFQATT and CDR2 SNEGSKA (reference sequence). Random hexamers were used to reverse transcribe an amount of roughly 0.45 to 1 ug RNA. The TCR beta CDR3 was amplified by immunoSEQ multiplex PCR across 54 Vbeta, 13 Jbeta. TCRdb fed the immunoSEQ multiplex PCR reads into MiXCR, producing one record per CDR3 protein. The sample lists 250,000 to 300,000 distinct CDR3 sequences; approximately 85% were seen once. TEMRA cells underwent FACS enrichment and CD8+ and CD4+ T cells underwent negative isolation. A word on this clonotype: What it binds is not known.

The clonotype comes from a human donor with multiple sclerosis. Material for sequencing was CD8+ T cells from PBMCs. This chain connects TRBV20-1 to TRBJ2-1; no clear D gene. Here the CDR3 DNA reads TGCAGTGCTAGAGAGCCGATGAATGAGCAGTTCTTC. Protein product: CSAREPMNEQFF.